Shown below are 20 T cell receptor beta chains from a single sample sequenced in a study of T cell responses to AZD1222 COVID-19 vaccine. Method: immunoSEQ multiplex PCR; TCRdb's copy keeps in-frame clones and lacks some. The sample lists approximately 130,000 clones, 88% occurring once. The starting material was peripheral blood, obtained 28 days after the second AZD1222 dose. Receptors were obtained from an adult who received the AZD1222 COVID-19 vaccine.

The chain carries TRBV10-3 and TRBJ2-1; D remains unclear. The length of the CDR3 is 10 residues. The ends were cut back, 11 bases at V and 6 bases at J, with 8 bases in the middle. CDR1 is ENHRY, CDR2 SYGVKD, per germline. CDR3 nucleotide sequence: TGTGCCCGAGATAGCAATGAGCAGTTCTTC. It encodes CARDSNEQFF.

The chain joins TRBV4-2 to TRBJ1-2; no firm D call. The length of the CDR3 is 18 residues. Germline CDR1 LGHNA, CDR2 YNFKEQ. V was trimmed by 4 bases and J by 3 bases, leaving 24 bases between them. CDR3: CASSPRTLLGRFDYGYTF. CDR3 sequence (DNA): TGTGCCAGCAGCCCCCGAACCCTCCTCGGGCGGTTTGACTATGGCTACACCTTC.

The chain couples TRBV19 to TRBJ2-7, with D unclear. V lost 3 bases and J 0 bases, leaving 15 bases between the germline ends. The CDR3 is made up of 16 amino acids. Germline V gene data show CDR1 as LNHDA and CDR2 as SQIVND (reference sequence). The CDR3 protein is CASSIKGSYISYEQYF. As DNA, the CDR3 is TGTGCCAGTAGTATTAAAGGCTCCTATATCTCCTACGAGCAGTACTTC.

The rearrangement uses TRBV10-1 and TRBJ2-7; 8 bases match TRBD1. V gave up 8 bases and J gave up 5 bases; unmatched junction bases: 2. Germline assignment: CDR1 WNHNN and CDR2 SYGVQD (reference sequence). There are 11 residues in the CDR3. In DNA form, the CDR3 reads TGCGCCAGCGGGGACAGGAACGAGCAGTACTTC. Amino acids: CASGDRNEQYF.

The table lists this clone with a count of one. The chain couples TRBV2 to TRBJ2-2; no clear D gene. CDR1 SNHLY and CDR2 FYNNEI come from the germline V gene. Trimming pared 3 bases from V and 6 bases from J, leaving 11 bases between. This CDR3 region has 14 residues. The CDR3 region has the DNA TGTGCCAGCAGTGACTCCGGGTGGGCCGGGGAGCTGTTTTTT. Protein product: CASSDSGWAGELFF.

This chain uses TRBV4-2 with TRBJ2-3; D ambiguous. Germline CDR1 reads LGHNA; CDR2 reads YNFKEQ. The V end lost 4 bases, the J end lost 4 bases, and 9 bases lay between the germline ends. The CDR3 is made up of 13 amino acids. The CDR3 coding sequence is TGTGCCAGCAGCCGGAATGCTCCAGATACGCAGTATTTT. This encodes CASSRNAPDTQYF.

The rearrangement links TRBV2 to TRBJ1-6; D is ambiguous. CDR3 size: 13 residues. Trimming stripped 6 bases from V and 8 bases from J, with 11 bases between. Per the germline V gene, CDR1 is SNHLY and CDR2 is FYNNEI. CDR3 nucleotide sequence: TGTGCCAGCAGGGAGCAGCCTGATTCACCCCTCCACTTT. Protein: CASREQPDSPLHF.

The chain couples TRBV5-6 to TRBJ2-5; 10 positions match TRBD2. CDR1 is SGHDT and CDR2 is YYEEEE in the germline V gene. J was trimmed by 7 bases and V by 1 base; bases with no gene match: 4. The CDR3 spans 14 residues. CDR3 region: CASSLLAGAVTQYF. The CDR3 DNA reads TGTGCCAGCAGCTTGCTAGCGGGAGCTGTGACCCAGTACTTC.

The rearrangement joins TRBV6-5 to TRBJ2-7, with D maybe TRBD2 (5 bases). Trimming removed 7 bases from V and 2 bases from J, with 12 bases in between. The CDR3 is made up of 13 amino acids. Germline V gene lookup returns CDR1 MNHEY and CDR2 SVGAGI. DNA of the CDR3: TGTGCCAGCACCCATAGCGATCCCTACGAGCAGTACTTC. It codes for CASTHSDPYEQYF.

The rearrangement joins TRBV5-1 to TRBJ2-5; perhaps TRBD1 as D (5 bases). Trimming pared 2 bases from V and 2 bases from J, leaving 13 bases between. The CDR3 is 15 residues long. Germline CDR1 is SGHRS and CDR2 is YFSETQ. CDR3 coding DNA: TGCGCCAGCAGCTTTTACACAGGAAAACAAGAGACCCAGTACTTC. Its translation is CASSFYTGKQETQYF.

CDR3 nucleotides: TGTGCCAGCATACCGGGAGGAGTAGATAACTATGGCTACACCTTC. It yields the protein CASIPGGVDNYGYTF. The gene calls are TRBV2 and TRBJ1-2; D is unresolved. V was shortened by 7 bases and J by 1 base, with 16 bases between the two germline ends. Germline V CDR1 and CDR2: SNHLY, FYNNEI. The CDR3 consists of 15 residues.

This rearrangement joins TRBV11-2 to TRBJ1-1; D remains unclear. Trimming cost V 2 bases and J 6 bases, with 10 bases left between them. This CDR3 has 13 amino acids. Per the germline V gene, CDR1 is SGHAT and CDR2 is FQNNGV. The CDR3 DNA is TGTGCCAGCAGCTTAAGGGATGGTGCTGAAGCTTTCTTT. Protein sequence: CASSLRDGAEAFF.

The chain employs TRBV11-3 and TRBJ2-1, with D tentatively TRBD2 (7 bases). This CDR3 contains 13 residues. CDR1 is SGHNT, CDR2 YENEEA, per germline. Trimming shortened V by 3 bases and J by 6 bases, and 9 bases separated the two germline ends. The CDR3 spells CASSLGGGNEQFF. The CDR3 DNA reads TGTGCCAGCAGCTTGGGAGGGGGCAATGAGCAGTTCTTC.

The J gene is TRBJ2-1, the V gene TRBV6-1; 7 nucleotides line up with TRBD1. V lost 5 bases, J lost 4 bases, and 5 bases stayed unmatched. This CDR3 region has 14 residues. The germline CDR1 and CDR2 sequences are MNHNS and SASEGT. This CDR3 is CASSTGTDYNEQFF. CDR3 bases: TGTGCCAGCAGTACCGGGACAGATTACAATGAGCAGTTCTTC.

The V gene is TRBV7-9, the J gene TRBJ2-2, with a possible D match to TRBD1 (6 bases). The CDR3 has 16 residues. The germline V gene encodes CDR1 SEHNR and CDR2 FQNEAQ (reference sequence). Trimming cost V 4 bases and J 0 bases, with 12 bases left between them. CDR3 residues: CASSSGSGANTGELFF. The CDR3 coding sequence is TGTGCCAGCAGCTCAGGGTCAGGGGCGAACACCGGGGAGCTGTTTTTT.

V gene TRBV18 combines with J gene TRBJ2-5; 7 nucleotides match TRBD1. CDR1 is KGHSH and CDR2 is LQKENI in the germline V gene. The CDR3 covers 15 residues. Trimming cost V 4 bases and J 4 bases; bases outside gene matches: 9. DNA for the CDR3: TGTGCCAGCTCACTGCGCCGGGACAGCGGAGAGACCCAGTACTTC. Translating gives CASSLRRDSGETQYF.

CDR3 coding DNA: TGTGCCAGCAGTGAAGATCTAGCGGGGGGCATGGAGACCCAGTACTTC. It yields the protein CASSEDLAGGMETQYF. The chain recombines TRBV2 with TRBJ2-5, with 11 bases identical to TRBD2. The CDR3 sequence is 16 residues long. The junction had 6 bases not matched to a gene; V was cut back by 1 base and J by 5 bases. The germline V gene has CDR1 SNHLY and CDR2 FYNNEI. The whole variable domain, remainder taken from reference TRBV2 and TRBJ2-5, is EPEVTQTPSHQVTQMGQEVILRCVPISNHLYFYWYRQILGQKVEFLVSFYNNEISEKSEIFDDQFSVERPDGSNFTLKIRSTKLEDSAMYFCASSEDLAGGMETQYFGPGTRLLVL.

V gene TRBV30 combines with J gene TRBJ1-3; 8 nucleotides agree with TRBD1. Germline assignment: CDR1 GTSNPN and CDR2 SVGIG (reference sequence). This CDR3 contains 14 residues. The V and J ends lost 2 bases and 1 base, in that order; junction bases with no gene match: 1. The CDR3 protein is CAWSTGGSGNTIYF. CDR3 nucleotide sequence: TGTGCCTGGAGTACAGGGGGGTCTGGAAACACCATATATTTT.

The V call is TRBV5-4, the J call TRBJ2-3; 7 nucleotides agree with TRBD1. The CDR3 is 14 residues long. V lost 0 bases, J lost 5 bases, and 3 bases stayed unmatched. Germline CDR1 reads SGHNT; CDR2 reads YYREEE (reference sequence). The CDR3 reads CASSLAGGIDTQYF. Here the CDR3 DNA reads TGTGCCAGCAGCTTGGCAGGGGGAATAGATACGCAGTATTTT. The full variable domain, with the rest looked up from reference TRBV5-4 and TRBJ2-3, is ETGVTQSPTHLIKTRGQQVTLRCSSQSGHNTVSWYQQALGQGPQFIFQYYREEENGRGNFPPRFSGLQFPNYSSELNVNALELDDSALYLCASSLAGGIDTQYFGPGTRLTVL.

This chain links TRBV5-4 with TRBJ2-7, with 9 nucleotides matching TRBD2. Germline CDR1 is SGHNT and CDR2 is YYREEE (reference sequence). The junction had 1 base not matched to a gene; V was cut back by 0 bases and J by 3 bases. The CDR3 has 14 amino acids. The CDR3 sequence is CASSLGLADYEQYF. In nucleotides, the CDR3 is TGTGCCAGCAGCTTGGGACTAGCGGACTACGAGCAGTACTTC.